The rows below give T cell receptor beta chains drawn from one sample of a study of blood T cell repertoires in COVID-19. TCRdb's copy holds only in-frame clones and misses some; the assay was immunoSEQ multiplex PCR. The sample lists around 250,000 clones; 80% to 85% were seen once. The sample taken for sequencing was peripheral blood. These receptors were taken from a woman aged 18-29 years with acute or convalescent COVID-19. Both conserved end residues are part of each CDR3. Each record gives: CDR3 length, clone size, J gene, D gene, V gene, CDR3 protein, CDR3 DNA. A D gene is named only where the DNA matches it firmly. Only part of the rows carry a size: once, few, many, or a class if the clone is expanded.

14	.	TRBJ1-5	.	TRBV7-2	CASSLGRVNQPQHF	TGTGCCAGCAGCTTAGGCAGGGTCAATCAGCCCCAGCATTTT
15	.	TRBJ1-5	.	TRBV4-2	CASSQEYQNNQPQHF	TGTGCCAGCAGCCAAGAGTACCAGAACAATCAGCCCCAGCATTTT
16	.	TRBJ2-1	.	TRBV5-1	CASSLRGIDTYNEQFF	TGCGCCAGCAGCTTGAGGGGGATCGATACTTACAATGAGCAGTTCTTC
12	.	TRBJ1-2	.	TRBV28	CASSLAGYGYTF	TGTGCCAGCAGTTTAGCCGGCTATGGCTACACCTTC
16	.	TRBJ1-4	TRBD1	TRBV3-1/TRBV3-2	CASSPRQGKTNEKLFF	TGTGCCAGCAGCCCCCGACAGGGTAAAACTAATGAAAAACTGTTTTTT
16	.	TRBJ1-2	.	TRBV7-9	CASSLGTRTGVRGYTF	TGTGCCAGCAGCTTAGGAACCCGGACGGGGGTGAGAGGCTACACCTTC
18	.	TRBJ2-7	.	TRBV7-8	CASSLSGGDFTAFYEQYF	TGTGCCAGCAGCCTCTCAGGAGGCGATTTCACTGCTTTTTACGAGCAGTACTTC
14	.	TRBJ1-2	.	TRBV5-1	CASSLGQANYGYTF	TGCGCCAGCAGCTTGGGGCAGGCGAACTATGGCTACACCTTC
15	.	TRBJ2-1	.	TRBV6-5	CATQSGSSAYNEQFF	TGTGCCACACAGAGCGGATCGAGCGCCTACAATGAGCAGTTCTTC
16	.	TRBJ1-1	TRBD1	TRBV18	CASSHREGRGLTEAFF	TGTGCCAGCTCACACCGTGAAGGCAGGGGGCTCACTGAAGCTTTCTTT
15	.	TRBJ1-4	TRBD1	TRBV30	CAWSDRGRTNEKLFF	TGTGCCTGGAGTGACAGGGGGCGGACTAATGAAAAACTGTTTTTT
14	.	TRBJ2-5	.	TRBV11-2	CASSSQGPQETQYF	TGTGCCAGCAGCTCCCAGGGGCCCCAAGAGACCCAGTACTTC
17	.	TRBJ2-1	TRBD1	TRBV27	CASSLGSPGQGKNEQFF	TGTGCCAGCAGTTTAGGATCTCCGGGACAGGGGAAAAATGAGCAGTTCTTC
15	.	TRBJ2-5	TRBD2	TRBV6-5	CASSYGTSRAETQYF	TGTGCCAGCAGTTACGGGACTAGCCGAGCGGAGACCCAGTACTTC
15	.	TRBJ2-3	.	TRBV6-2/TRBV6-3	CASSRASERTDTQYF	TGTGCCAGCAGTCGGGCTAGCGAGAGGACAGATACGCAGTATTTT
15	.	TRBJ2-1	TRBD2	TRBV28	CASSVLAGRNNEQFF	TGTGCCAGCAGTGTTCTAGCGGGCCGGAACAATGAGCAGTTCTTC
14	.	TRBJ1-5	.	TRBV5-5	CASSLGGPNQPQHF	TGTGCCAGCAGCTTGGGAGGGCCCAATCAGCCCCAGCATTTT
14	.	TRBJ2-4	TRBD2	TRBV6-2/TRBV6-3	CASSYDYRGDIQYF	TGTGCCAGCAGTTACGACTACCGGGGGGACATTCAGTACTTC
18	.	TRBJ2-1	TRBD2	TRBV11-3	CASSLDQGGSRAYNEQFF	TGTGCCAGCAGCTTAGACCAGGGCGGGAGTCGGGCCTACAATGAGCAGTTCTTC
14	once	TRBJ1-3	TRBD1	TRBV27	CASSPGTGGNTIYF	TGTGCCAGCAGTCCCGGGACAGGAGGAAACACCATATATTTT
14	many	TRBJ1-1	.	TRBV10-3	CAIRKTEGSTEAFF	TGTGCCATCAGGAAGACAGAAGGGTCCACTGAAGCTTTCTTT
11	.	TRBJ1-1	TRBD1	TRBV19	CASSQDRAAFF	TGTGCCAGTAGCCAGGACAGGGCAGCTTTCTTT
18	.	TRBJ1-2	TRBD1	TRBV27	CASSLRRSGTGKQDGYTF	TGTGCCAGCAGTCTACGTCGATCCGGGACAGGGAAACAGGATGGCTACACCTTC
14	.	TRBJ1-1	TRBD1	TRBV28	CARNDRGPNTEAFF	TGTGCCAGGAATGACAGGGGGCCGAACACTGAAGCTTTCTTT
13	.	TRBJ2-7	TRBD1	TRBV27	CASSTGQSYEQYF	TGTGCCAGCAGTACGGGACAGTCCTACGAGCAGTACTTC
19	.	TRBJ2-1	TRBD2	TRBV12-5	CASGPEKGLAGASYNEQFF	TGTGCTAGTGGGCCAGAAAAAGGACTAGCGGGAGCGTCCTACAATGAGCAGTTCTTC
14	.	TRBJ2-5	.	TRBV18	CASSLARGQETQYF	TGTGCCAGCTCACTAGCTAGGGGACAAGAGACCCAGTACTTC
11	.	TRBJ2-7	.	TRBV25-1	CASSHFYEQYF	TGTGCCAGCAGTCATTTCTACGAGCAGTACTTC